This passage covers 9 T cell receptor beta chains from one sample sequenced in a study of blood T cells in healthy people across ages. Next came a second PCR, run for roughly 6 to 11 cycles, which used a sample-barcoded 5' primer along with a J-beta primer mix. TCRdb used MiXCR to reprocess the 5' RACE reads, holding one entry per CDR3 protein. This sample carries roughly 930,000 distinct CDR3 sequences, roughly 48% of them seen once, and the ten largest clones take around an eighth. The sample was blood. Receptor source: a young man in good health.

The chain combines TRBV6-5 with TRBJ1-2; D is undetermined. Trimming left V 7 bases short and J 2 bases short, with 14 bases between. Per the germline V gene, CDR1 is MNHEY and CDR2 is SVGAGI. CDR3 length: 14 amino acids. The CDR3 nucleotides are TGTGCCAGCAATGTCCGCGGGTCCAACTATGGCTACACCTTC. Protein: CASNVRGSNYGYTF.

The V gene is TRBV6-1, the J gene TRBJ1-1; unclear D gene. This CDR3 region has 14 residues. V was trimmed by 2 bases and J by 7 bases, leaving 14 bases between them. Germline assignment: CDR1 MNHNS and CDR2 SASEGT. The CDR3 DNA reads as TGTGCCAGCAGTGAAAGGGTGGCCGTACGTGAAGCTTTCTTT. Protein: CASSERVAVREAFF.

This clonotype occurred a few times. The chain combines TRBV27 with TRBJ2-7, with 10 bases identical to TRBD1. Per the germline V gene, CDR1 is MNHEY and CDR2 is SMNVEV (reference sequence). This CDR3 is built from 17 residues. The ends lost 5 bases at V and 3 bases at J; junction bases unmatched: 13. DNA for the CDR3: TGTGCCAGCAGTACCGGGACAGGGGCCTACGTGATCTACGAGCAGTACTTC. It specifies CASSTGTGAYVIYEQYF.

In this sample, this clonotype turned up a few times. This chain uses TRBV2 with TRBJ1-5; no firm D call. The CDR3 covers 13 residues. The V end lost 2 bases, the J end lost 2 bases, and 4 bases lay between the germline ends. Germline V gene lookup returns CDR1 SNHLY and CDR2 FYNNEI. In DNA form, the CDR3 reads TGTGCCAGCAGTGAATTGGGCAATCAGCCCCAGCATTTT. Amino acids: CASSELGNQPQHF.

V is TRBV9 and J is TRBJ2-5; D is unresolved. The V end lost 0 bases, the J end lost 3 bases, and 6 bases lay between the germline ends. Looked up from germline, CDR1 is SGDLS and CDR2 is YYNGEE. The CDR3 contains 13 residues. CDR3 residues: CASSVDGKETQYF. CDR3 nucleotide sequence: TGTGCCAGCAGCGTAGATGGGAAAGAGACCCAGTACTTC.

This chain links TRBV19 with TRBJ2-3, with D perhaps matching TRBD2 (5 bases). V dropped 6 bases and J dropped 5 bases, with 15 bases sitting between them. Germline assignment: CDR1 LNHDA and CDR2 SQIVND (reference sequence). This CDR3 has 14 residues. In DNA, the CDR3 is TGTGCCAGTAGGAGCCGGGGAGAAGGAGATACGCAGTATTTT. Translation gives CASRSRGEGDTQYF.

This clonotype was picked up many times. This sequence joins TRBV29-1 and TRBJ2-7; maybe TRBD1 (5 bases). From germline, CDR1 is SQVTM and CDR2 ANQGSEA. Trimming cost V 8 bases and J 2 bases, with 13 bases left between them. The CDR3 covers 12 residues. The CDR3 nucleotides read TGCAGCCCCCGGACAAAAACCTACGAGCAGTACTTC. Encoded protein: CSPRTKTYEQYF.

The chain uses TRBV28 and TRBJ2-1, with TRBD1 identical over 8 bases. Germline V gene lookup returns CDR1 MDHEN and CDR2 SYDVKM. The CDR3 runs to 15 residues. V lost 8 bases and J lost 6; bases outside the gene matches: 12. This CDR3 is CASLLDWTGRNEQFF. CDR3 bases: TGTGCCAGCCTATTAGACTGGACAGGGCGCAATGAGCAGTTCTTC.

V usage is TRBV20-1 and J usage is TRBJ1-2; TRBD1 matches 9 bases. The CDR3 is made up of 16 amino acids. Germline trimming cut 2 bases from V and 6 bases from J; bases unmatched to any gene: 13. In germline, CDR1 is DFQATT, CDR2 SNEGSKA (reference sequence). This chain's CDR3 is CSARRDGTGYGDGYTF. The CDR3 DNA reads as TGCAGTGCTAGACGCGACGGGACAGGGTATGGGGATGGCTACACCTTC.